Sequencing of this T cell receptor beta chain was carried out in a study of cytomegalovirus exposure and HLA in healthy donors. The PCR contained 60 Vbeta and 13 Jbeta primers. Clones were sequenced by immunoSEQ multiplex PCR, and TCRdb holds only the in-frame ones, with some missing. The sample has fewer than 200,000 clones; more than 65% are singletons. This clone was seen only a few times. V shed 4 bases and J shed 3 bases, with 20 bases lying between them. In germline, CDR1 is ENHRY, CDR2 SYGVKD. This CDR3 spans 17 amino acids. At the time of sampling, donors were nominally healthy, though unrecorded immune exposures were likely.

This TCR was recovered from a woman between 45 and 65 years old in good health and CMV-seronegative. Sequencing was performed on PBMCs. The chain carries TRBV10-3 and TRBJ2-3, with D possibly matching TRBD2 (7 bases). CDR3 sequence: CAISGYLGGALTDTQYF. The CDR3 DNA reads as TGTGCCATCAGTGGCTACTTGGGGGGGGCCTTGACAGATACGCAGTATTTT.